The 3 T cell receptor beta chains presented below share a single source sample, sequenced in a study of shared clonotypes between healthy human individuals. TCRdb's copy holds only in-frame clones and misses some; the assay was immunoSEQ multiplex PCR. The profile covers around 1,900,000 clones, with about 93% appearing a single time and about 1.7% taken by the ten largest. Naive CD8 cells, CD45RO-negative and positively selected for CCR7, excluded terminally differentiated effector memory CD45RA+ cells. Sequences were obtained from naive CD8+ T cells from PBMCs. The origin of the receptors is a man aged 18 to 30 in good health. Some clones in this sample may be carry-over from other donors' samples.

V gene TRBV7-8 combines with J gene TRBJ2-2; D tentatively reads TRBD1 or TRBD2 (5 bases each). V was pared by 4 bases and J by 5 bases, with 26 bases between. The CDR3 contains 19 residues. CDR1 and CDR2 (germline): SGHVS, FQNEAQ. CDR3 nucleotides: TGTGCCAGCAGCTCCTTAGTGGGGGTACTTACCACCTCAACCGGGGAGCTGTTTTTT. Translated: CASSSLVGVLTTSTGELFF. The whole variable domain, filled in from reference TRBV7-8 and TRBJ2-2, reads GAGVSQSPRYKVAKRGQDVALRCDPISGHVSLFWYQQALGQGPEFLTYFQNEAQLDKSGLPSDRFFAERPEGSVSTLKIQRTQQEDSAVYLCASSSLVGVLTTSTGELFFGEGSRLTVL.

This clone was counted a single time. The J gene is TRBJ1-1, the V gene TRBV5-4; 7 bases line up with TRBD1. The CDR3 has 15 residues. The ends lost 3 bases at V and 1 base at J; junction bases unmatched: 6. CDR1 is SGHNT and CDR2 is YYREEE in the germline V gene (reference sequence). Written as DNA, the CDR3 is TGTGCCAGCAGCTGGGACAGATCCTCGAACACTGAAGCTTTCTTT. Amino acids: CASSWDRSSNTEAFF.

J is TRBJ2-1 and V is TRBV7-9; TRBD2 aligns across 9 bases. This CDR3 has 11 residues. Germline loops: CDR1 SEHNR, CDR2 FQNEAQ (reference sequence). Unmatched junction bases numbered 6, after V lost 5 bases and J lost 16 bases. The CDR3 is CASSPGLANFF. The DNA of the CDR3 is TGTGCCAGCAGCCCAGGACTAGCGAACTTCTTC.